This T cell receptor (beta chain) was retrieved from a study of CD8+CD57+ T cells in acquired aplastic anemia. Per the germline V gene, CDR1 is SGHRS and CDR2 is YFSETQ. V was clipped by 5 bases and J by 0 bases, with 7 bases between them. CDR3 length: 13 residues. Genomic DNA was employed as the template in profiling TCR beta VDJ and CDR3. TCRdb reprocessed the reads via MiXCR and lists one record per CDR3 protein. Of around 200,000 distinct CDR3 sequences detected, about three fifths appear once; the ten largest clones hold under 45%. Whoever was chosen for sequencing had shown CD8+CD57+ cell expansion by flow cytometry. Severe acquired aplastic anemia was present in every patient. Blood sampling was performed on the patients, and none of them had received therapy by then.

This receptor was obtained from a human donor with aplastic anemia. The sequenced material came from sorted CD4+, CD8+, or CD8+CD57+ T cells (not recorded which) from PBMCs. This chain connects TRBV5-1 to TRBJ2-3; D unclear. CDR3 coding DNA: TGCGCCAGCAGGCCGGAGAGCACAGATACGCAGTATTTT. Amino acid sequence: CASRPESTDTQYF.